This TCR beta chain was profiled in a study of cytomegalovirus exposure and HLA in healthy donors. In the study overall: Earlier, 95 million to 140 million unique TCR beta sequences were recovered from about 179 million T cells by an analysis.

With regard to this clone: What it binds is not known.

60 Vbeta and 13 Jbeta primers were used in PCR. TCRdb's table, derived via immunoSEQ multiplex PCR, lists solely in-frame clones and lacks some. The record lists tens of thousands of clones, of which the ten most abundant hold around 11%. The germline V gene encodes CDR1 WNHNN and CDR2 SYGVQD (reference sequence). The CDR3 is 16 amino acids. Trimming removed 0 bases from V and 1 base from J, with 11 bases in between. Study results and caveats: Links to common viral pathogens appeared, in a later analysis, for several of the most significant clusters. The only immune exposure information that was available was CMV serostatus. The authors confirmed in vitro that a few CMV-associated chains were specific for CMV antigens.

This chain links TRBV10-1 with TRBJ2-3; D is uncertain. The sequence was obtained from a man between 18 and 29 years old in good health and CMV-seropositive. Sequences were obtained from PBMCs. The chain's CDR3 is CASSESYGTGTDTQYF. The CDR3 DNA reads TGCGCCAGCAGTGAGTCGTACGGCACAGGCACAGATACGCAGTATTTT.